The present TCR beta chain was sequenced within a study of T cell changes during pregnancy in multiple sclerosis. Trimming left V 3 bases short and J 3 bases short, with 12 bases between. The CDR3 is made up of 15 amino acids. The germline V gene encodes CDR1 SGHNT and CDR2 YYREEE (reference sequence). Profiled with immunoSEQ multiplex PCR; TCRdb holds only in-frame clones, not every one. The table lists approximately 37,000 clones, 93% of them singletons. The sequencing used CD4+ T cells from peripheral blood mononuclear cells, collected in the third trimester of pregnancy. The receptor was isolated from a female donor with multiple sclerosis, enrolled in a pregnancy study. The chain carries TRBV5-4 and TRBJ2-2; D remains unclear. The CDR3, as DNA: TGTGCCAGCAGCTCCGGGTCGAGTCACACCGGGGAGCTGTTTTTT. Translated, it gives CASSSGSSHTGELFF.